The text below deals with one T cell receptor (beta chain). Its antigen is unidentified. Each of the CD4+ naive, central memory, regulatory and stem cell-like memory populations was sorted via CD45RO/CCR7/CD25/CD127/CD95/CD27. Germline lookup yields CDR1 MRHNA and CDR2 SNTAGT. The CDR3 spans 13 residues. Trimming stripped 3 bases from V and 4 bases from J, with 9 bases between. The data are from a study of beta chain features in type 1 diabetes. Study findings and constraints: Shorter TCRB CDR3s, moderately but significantly so, were found in Type 1 diabetes patients in all four CD4+ subsets. Sequencing used cDNA, and cells with high TCR expression could therefore be over-represented.

What was sequenced were expressed TCRB transcripts, since all of the isolated RNA had been reverse transcribed. Clones were read by immunoSEQ multiplex PCR, and TCRdb kept only the in-frame ones, dropping some. This sample has a few hundred thousand clones, with around 13% found just once. This sequence joins TRBV6-4 and TRBJ1-2; D is unresolved. Sequenced input: naive CD4+ T cells from blood. The receptor was derived from a man in his thirties or forties in good health. The CDR3 spells CASSERWGYGYTF. The CDR3 DNA is TGTGCCAGCAGTGAAAGATGGGGCTATGGCTACACCTTC.